Below are 21 T cell receptor beta chains sequenced from a single sample in a study of T cell changes during pregnancy in multiple sclerosis. Method: immunoSEQ multiplex PCR; TCRdb's copy keeps in-frame clones and lacks some. The sample includes tens of thousands of clones, 92% of them seen just once. The sequencing used peripheral blood, collected in the second trimester of pregnancy. These receptors all stem from a female donor with multiple sclerosis, enrolled in a pregnancy study.

The J gene is TRBJ1-2, the V gene TRBV7-2, with TRBD1 matching over 7 bases. The CDR3 length is 15 residues. Germline values: CDR1 SGHTA, CDR2 FQGNSA. The V segment lost 5 bases and the J segment 0 bases; nucleotides outside the gene matches: 6. The CDR3 nucleotides are TGTGCCAGCAGCCCCTGGGACAGTGCTAACTATGGCTACACCTTC. This translates into CASSPWDSANYGYTF.

The chain is built from TRBV7-6 and TRBJ2-1; 9 bases fit TRBD2. Germline V gene data show CDR1 as SGHVS and CDR2 as FNYEAQ. Trimming at V came to 0 bases and at J to 8 bases, leaving 8 bases not matched to a gene. There are 16 residues in the CDR3. CDR3 nucleotides: TGTGCCAGCAGCTTAGCGTCAGCGGGGGGAATCGATGAGCAGTTCTTC. Translation: CASSLASAGGIDEQFF. The full variable domain, with the rest looked up from reference TRBV7-6 and TRBJ2-1, is GAGVSQSPRYKVTKRGQDVALRCDPISGHVSLYWYRQALGQGPEFLTYFNYEAQQDKSGLPNDRFSAERPEGSISTLTIQRTEQRDSAMYRCASSLASAGGIDEQFFGPGTRLTVL.

The chain uses TRBV6-6 and TRBJ1-6, with 9 bases fitting TRBD1. CDR1 is MNHNY, CDR2 SVGAGI, per germline (reference sequence). The CDR3 has 15 amino acids. The trim removed 4 bases at V and 10 bases at J, leaving 8 bases unmatched. CDR3 protein: CASSLNRDRVSPLHF. The CDR3 nucleotides read TGTGCCAGCAGTTTAAACCGGGACAGGGTGTCACCCCTCCACTTT.

CDR3: CASSFLASGAGNEQFF. CDR3 sequence (DNA): TGTGCCAGCAGCTTCCTGGCTAGCGGCGCTGGGAATGAGCAGTTCTTC. The rearrangement joins TRBV7-2 to TRBJ2-1; TRBD2 matches at 7 bases. This CDR3 is built from 16 residues. Germline values: CDR1 SGHTA, CDR2 FQGNSA. The junction had 12 bases not matched to a gene; V was cut back by 3 bases and J by 7 bases.

This chain links TRBV28 with TRBJ2-1, with TRBD2 matching over 7 bases. V shed 5 bases, J shed 3 bases, and the junction held 13 bases outside the gene matches. The germline V gene encodes CDR1 MDHEN and CDR2 SYDVKM. The length of the CDR3 is 17 residues. CDR3: CASSPPLGGEDYNEQFF. The DNA of the CDR3 is TGTGCCAGCAGTCCCCCGCTGGGGGGGGAGGACTACAATGAGCAGTTCTTC.

V and J are TRBV2 and TRBJ2-7; D is uncertain. V gave up 6 bases and J gave up 5 bases, with 8 bases separating them. Germline CDR1 is SNHLY and CDR2 is FYNNEI. The CDR3 is 11 amino acids. CDR3 bases: TGTGCCAGCAGGAACTACGACGAGCAGTACTTC. Its protein product is CASRNYDEQYF.

The chain joins TRBV15 to TRBJ2-5, with TRBD1 matching over 10 bases. CDR3 length: 15 amino acids. The germline V gene has CDR1 LNHNV and CDR2 YYDKDF (reference sequence). V lost 2 bases to trimming and J lost 4 bases; unmatched junction nucleotides: 4. CDR3 sequence (DNA): TGTGCCACCAGCAGAAATGGACAGGGGGTAGAGACCCAGTACTTC. Residues: CATSRNGQGVETQYF.

The chain combines TRBV7-2 with TRBJ2-1; 9 nucleotides match TRBD2. The germline V gene encodes CDR1 SGHTA and CDR2 FQGNSA. V gave up 5 bases and J gave up 3 bases; unmatched junction bases: 8. The CDR3 has 16 amino acids. CDR3 in amino acids: CASSPFPRGGYNEQFF. The DNA for the CDR3 is TGTGCCAGCAGCCCATTTCCGCGGGGGGGCTACAATGAGCAGTTCTTC.

This clone was found once. This chain links TRBV6-6 with TRBJ1-1; 9 nucleotides line up with TRBD1. Trimming removed 2 bases from V and 4 bases from J; junction bases left unmatched: 5. This CDR3 region has 15 residues. Per the germline V gene, CDR1 is MNHNY and CDR2 is SVGAGI (reference sequence). The CDR3 is CASSYPTDRGTEAFF. DNA for the CDR3: TGTGCCAGCAGTTACCCGACGGACAGGGGCACTGAAGCTTTCTTT.

The gene calls are TRBV9 and TRBJ2-3, with D maybe TRBD1 (7 bases). V was shortened by 4 bases and J by 4 bases, with 19 bases between the two germline ends. This CDR3 has 16 amino acids. The germline V gene has CDR1 SGDLS and CDR2 YYNGEE. CDR3 region: CASSPATGRRPDTQYF. CDR3 DNA sequence: TGTGCCAGCAGCCCGGCGACAGGGAGGCGGCCAGATACGCAGTATTTT.

This chain connects TRBV6-4 to TRBJ2-3, with 8 bases fitting TRBD2. Germline V lookup: CDR1 MRHNA, CDR2 SNTAGT. The CDR3 is 16 amino acids. V dropped 6 bases and J dropped 4; count of bases not matched to a gene: 12. The CDR3 DNA reads as TGTGCCAGCAGCGAACATTCGGCGGGGGGCGCAGATACGCAGTATTTT. This gives the protein CASSEHSAGGADTQYF.

This clone was seen more than once but under ten times. As DNA, the CDR3 is TGTGCCATCAGTGATAGTTACGAGCAGTACTTC. As protein: CAISDSYEQYF. The J gene is TRBJ2-7, the V gene TRBV10-3; no definite D call. This CDR3 is built from 11 residues. V lost 3 bases and J lost 4, with 4 bases in between. Germline CDR1 and CDR2: ENHRY and SYGVKD.

The genes are TRBV7-3 and TRBJ2-3; TRBD2 matches at 9 bases. CDR3 length: 15 amino acids. Germline loops: CDR1 SGHTA, CDR2 FQGTGA. After removal of 5 bases from V and 4 bases from J, the junction contained 7 bases not matched to a gene. CDR3 sequence reads: CASSTRGGTSDTQYF. In DNA, the CDR3 is TGTGCCAGCAGCACGCGGGGGGGCACCTCAGATACGCAGTATTTT.

This chain connects TRBV27 to TRBJ1-1; no firm D call. This CDR3 contains 13 residues. V lost 7 bases, J lost 4 bases, and 13 bases lay in between. Germline values: CDR1 MNHEY, CDR2 SMNVEV (reference sequence). This CDR3 is CASTPASGTEAFF. CDR3 DNA: TGTGCCAGCACCCCTGCATCCGGCACTGAAGCTTTCTTT.

The rearrangement links TRBV5-1 to TRBJ2-7, with 10 bases aligning to TRBD2. After removal of 5 bases from V and 4 bases from J, the junction contained 3 bases not matched to a gene. The CDR3 runs 13 residues. The germline gives CDR1 SGHRS, CDR2 YFSETQ. CDR3 sequence: CASRVAGGYEQYF. For the CDR3, the DNA is TGCGCCAGCAGGGTAGCGGGAGGTTACGAGCAGTACTTC.

The rearrangement links TRBV19 to TRBJ2-2, with 10 bases matching TRBD2. The CDR3 covers 14 residues. Losses at the gene ends were 1 base for V and 7 bases for J; bases not matched to a gene: 0. CDR1 and CDR2 (germline): LNHDA, SQIVND (reference sequence). The CDR3 nucleotides are TGTGCCAGTAGTATAGTAGCGGGAGGCGGGGAGCTGTTTTTT. Translated: CASSIVAGGGELFF.

This chain uses TRBV7-6 with TRBJ2-1; D possibly corresponds to TRBD2 (6 bases). There are 16 residues in the CDR3. Per germline, CDR1 SGHVS and CDR2 FNYEAQ. Trimming took off 1 base at V and 0 bases at J, with 10 bases between the two ends. CDR3 DNA: TGTGCCAGCAGCTTAGGCGGGGCCAGCTCCTACAATGAGCAGTTCTTC. The encoded protein is CASSLGGASSYNEQFF.

This chain's CDR3 is CASSPADRNNEQFF. CDR3 DNA sequence: TGTGCCAGCAGCCCCGCAGACAGGAACAATGAGCAGTTCTTC. This chain joins TRBV11-3 and TRBJ2-1; a possible D gene is TRBD1 (6 bases). Trimming left V 5 bases short and J 5 bases short, with 13 bases between. CDR3 size: 14 residues. The germline CDR1 and CDR2 sequences are SGHNT and YENEEA.

This rearrangement joins TRBV10-3 to TRBJ2-1, with TRBD1 as a possible D gene (6 bases). With 6 bases removed from V and 10 bases from J, the gap between germline ends came to 10 bases. CDR1 and CDR2 (germline): ENHRY, SYGVKD. This CDR3 has 11 amino acids. The CDR3 is CAISPGDEQFF. CDR3 coding DNA: TGTGCCATCAGCCCAGGGGACGAGCAGTTCTTC.

V is TRBV7-8 and J is TRBJ1-5; 7 nucleotides match TRBD1. The CDR3 runs 16 residues. The junction had 9 bases not matched to a gene; V was cut back by 5 bases and J by 2 bases. Germline values: CDR1 SGHVS, CDR2 FQNEAQ. CDR3 loop: CASSPDRVSGNQPQHF. CDR3 nucleotides: TGTGCCAGCAGCCCCGACAGGGTGAGTGGCAATCAGCCCCAGCATTTT.

The rearrangement uses TRBV18 and TRBJ1-1; no firm D call. The V gene's germline CDR1 is KGHSH and CDR2 LQKENI. Deletions cut 0 bases from V and 1 base from J, with 3 bases between. The CDR3 covers 13 residues. Here the CDR3 reads CASSPPRNTEAFF. CDR3 nucleotide sequence: TGTGCCAGCTCACCACCCAGGAACACTGAAGCTTTCTTT.